The T cell receptor beta chain described here comes from a study of blood T cells in healthy people across ages (dated by TCRdb to about 2015). At the level of the whole study: Template switching captured roughly one uniquely barcoded TCR beta cDNA molecule per two T cells in model experiments. To track age-related changes in TCR beta repertoire diversity, the study relied on deep sequencing normalized with unique cDNA molecular identifiers. Four age groups were formed from the donors: young (average around 15 years), middle-aged (approximately 41), aged (around 68) and long-lived (around 82). To avoid experimental bias, donors of different ages were spread randomly across the sequencing lanes. Two additional independent replicas of 1 million unique cDNA reads from the same blood draw were analyzed for two donors (one aged 18 to 30 and one aged 80 or older). What the authors observed across the whole study: The CMV infection status of donors was not known, potentially confounding age-related changes in expanded clonotypes. Compared with the aged group, more naive CD4+ T cells, fewer expanded clones and increased TCR diversity were shown by the long-lived group, suggesting age selection. Estimates of total diversity based on one million sequenced T cells were considered lower bounds and underestimates. Since profiling was done on bulk unsorted PBMCs, naive and antigen-experienced compartments could not be conclusively compared. Observed TCR beta diversity correlated strongly with the percentage of naive T cells measured by flow cytometry. Observed TCR beta diversity per million T cells fell roughly linearly with age, and a significant reduction was already apparent by age about 38.

Points on this clonotype: Its specific antigen is unknown. Per-nucleotide qualities are absent, and no much larger clonotype sits a single base away.

Libraries came from 5' RACE. Sequencing relied on an Illumina HiSeq 2500. A second PCR of roughly 7 to 12 cycles was run with a J-beta primer mix and a sample-barcoded 5' primer. A template-switch 5' adaptor carrying 12 random nucleotides introduced a unique molecular identifier onto each TCR beta cDNA molecule. At least 2.5 million CDR3-containing paired-end reads were obtained from each sample. First-strand cDNA synthesis was performed from all RNA using the Mint cDNA synthesis kit, with priming by a TRBC-specific oligonucleotide. Following uracil-DNA glycosylase treatment, a first 18-cycle PCR with universal primers M1SS and BC2_uni_R was performed on all cDNA. The study's own analysis went as follows. For normalization, 1 million high-quality reads, each with a distinct molecular identifier, were randomly selected from each sample. Instead of being binned into consensus sequences, reads that shared molecular identifiers were thrown out. CDR3 identification, clonotype clustering and error correction used MiTCR with a Q25 quality threshold and the strictest error-elimination algorithm. Lower-bound total TCR beta diversity was estimated with a nonparametric unseen species model using Euler transformation. The public reads were quality trimmed at Q25 with fastp and then assembled into clones with MiXCR by TCRdb, keeping productive beta chains. Under each unique CDR3 protein, matching rows form one entry showing the most common genes and DNA. The V and J calls reflect TCRdb's pipeline rather than the authors' work. In all, the sample holds about 1.4 million distinct CDR3 sequences, and approximately 60% of those were seen once. About 6.7% of the sample goes to the ten largest clones.

Donors were about 36 systemically healthy Caucasian individuals from Russia aged roughly 6 to 100 years. About 9.1 milliliters of peripheral blood were collected from each donor into EDTA-treated Vacutainer tubes. Ficoll-Paque density-gradient centrifugation was used to isolate PBMCs, with at least 6 million obtained per sample. Total RNA was extracted from PBMCs with Trizol reagent, with at least 6 micrograms obtained per sample. The percentages of naive CD45RAhigh/CD27high T cells were determined by flow cytometry on a PBMC aliquot from every donor. CDR3 length: 13 amino acids, cysteine to phenylalanine. The only DNA kept is the CDR3, 39 bases in frame from the first base. The junction carries 7 bases between V and J, which are trimmed by 0 bases and 9 bases respectively. The germline V gene provides CDR1 SGHDT and CDR2 YYEEEE.

This clonotype originated in a man between 18 and 35 years old in good health. In this chain, TRBV5-6 is recombined with TRBJ1-6; TRBD1 is possibly the D segment (5 matching bases). Sequenced input: blood. The CDR3 reads CASSLGGVSPLHF. The DNA sequence reads TGTGCCAGCAGCTTGGGAGGGGTTTCACCCCTCCACTTT. Outside the CDR3, residues come from the reference TRBV5-6 and TRBJ1-6 proteins, so the full variable domain is: DAGVTQSPTHLIKTRGQQVTLRCSPKSGHDTVSWYQQALGQGPQFIFQYYEEEERQRGNFPDRFSGHQFPNYSSELNVNALLLGDSALYLCASSLGGVSPLHFGNGTRLTVT.